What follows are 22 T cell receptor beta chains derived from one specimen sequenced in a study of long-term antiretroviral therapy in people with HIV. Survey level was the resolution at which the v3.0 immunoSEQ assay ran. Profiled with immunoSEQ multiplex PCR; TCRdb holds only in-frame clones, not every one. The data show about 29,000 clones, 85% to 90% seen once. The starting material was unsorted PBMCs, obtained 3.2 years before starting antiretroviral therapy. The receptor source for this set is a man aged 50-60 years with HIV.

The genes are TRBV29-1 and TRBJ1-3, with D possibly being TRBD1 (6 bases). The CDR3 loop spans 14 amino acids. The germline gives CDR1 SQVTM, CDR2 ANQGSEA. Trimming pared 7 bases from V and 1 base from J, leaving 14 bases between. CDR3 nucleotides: TGCAGCGCCCGCGGCAGGGGTTCTGGAAACACCATATATTTT. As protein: CSARGRGSGNTIYF.

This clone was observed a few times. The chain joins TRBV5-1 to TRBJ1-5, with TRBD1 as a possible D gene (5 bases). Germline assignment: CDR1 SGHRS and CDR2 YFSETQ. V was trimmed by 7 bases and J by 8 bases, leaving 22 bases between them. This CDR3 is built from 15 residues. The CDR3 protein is CASSPSGSPAEPQHF. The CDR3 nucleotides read TGCGCCAGCTCCCCATCAGGGAGCCCAGCGGAGCCCCAGCATTTT.

In DNA form, the CDR3 reads TGCGCCAGCAGTGATGAGGGGGTGAACACTGAAGCTTTCTTT. Translated: CASSDEGVNTEAFF. The V and J genes are TRBV5-1 and TRBJ1-1; D may be TRBD1 (6 bases). V lost 5 bases and J 0 bases, leaving 11 bases between the germline ends. The germline gives CDR1 SGHRS, CDR2 YFSETQ. The CDR3 spans 14 residues.

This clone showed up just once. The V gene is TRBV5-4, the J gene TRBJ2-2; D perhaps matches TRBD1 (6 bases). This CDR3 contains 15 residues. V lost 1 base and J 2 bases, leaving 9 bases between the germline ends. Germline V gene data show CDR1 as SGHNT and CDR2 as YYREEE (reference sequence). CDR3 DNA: TGTGCCAGCAGCTTGTGGACAGTCAACACCGGGGAGCTGTTTTTT. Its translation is CASSLWTVNTGELFF.

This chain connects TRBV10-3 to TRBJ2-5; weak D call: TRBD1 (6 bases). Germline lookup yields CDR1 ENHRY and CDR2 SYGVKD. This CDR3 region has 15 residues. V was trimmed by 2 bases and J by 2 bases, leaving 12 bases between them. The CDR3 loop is CAISEGDTTQETQYF. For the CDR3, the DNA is TGTGCCATCAGTGAGGGGGACACTACACAAGAGACCCAGTACTTC.

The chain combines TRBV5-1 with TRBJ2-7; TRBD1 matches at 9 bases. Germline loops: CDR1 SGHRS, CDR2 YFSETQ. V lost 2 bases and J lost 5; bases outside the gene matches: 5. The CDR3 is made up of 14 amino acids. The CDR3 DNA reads TGCGCCAGCAGCTTCCGGGACAGGGACCACGAGCAGTACTTC. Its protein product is CASSFRDRDHEQYF. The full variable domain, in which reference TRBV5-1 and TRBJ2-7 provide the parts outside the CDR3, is KAGVTQTPRYLIKTRGQQVTLSCSPISGHRSVSWYQQTPGQGLQFLFEYFSETQRNKGNFPGRFSGRQFSNSRSEMNVSTLELGDSALYLCASSFRDRDHEQYFGPGTRLTVT.

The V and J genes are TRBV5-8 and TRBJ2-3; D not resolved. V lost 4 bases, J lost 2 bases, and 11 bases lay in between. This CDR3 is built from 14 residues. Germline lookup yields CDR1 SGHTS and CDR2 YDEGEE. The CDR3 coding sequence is TGTGCCAGCAGCCCCGGGCCCTACACAGATACGCAGTATTTT. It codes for CASSPGPYTDTQYF.

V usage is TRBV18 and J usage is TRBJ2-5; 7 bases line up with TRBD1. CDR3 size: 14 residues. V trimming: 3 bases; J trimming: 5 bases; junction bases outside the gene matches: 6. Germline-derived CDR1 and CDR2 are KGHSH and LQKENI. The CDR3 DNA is TGTGCCAGCTCACCCTCGAAGGGGGCTGAGACCCAGTACTTC. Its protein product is CASSPSKGAETQYF.

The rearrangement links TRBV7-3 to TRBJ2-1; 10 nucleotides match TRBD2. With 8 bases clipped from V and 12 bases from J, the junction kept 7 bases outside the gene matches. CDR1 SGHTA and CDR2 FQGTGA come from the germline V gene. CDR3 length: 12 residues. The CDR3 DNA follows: TGTGCCAGCTCAAAGGGACTAGCGCCGCAGTTCTTC. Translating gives CASSKGLAPQFF.

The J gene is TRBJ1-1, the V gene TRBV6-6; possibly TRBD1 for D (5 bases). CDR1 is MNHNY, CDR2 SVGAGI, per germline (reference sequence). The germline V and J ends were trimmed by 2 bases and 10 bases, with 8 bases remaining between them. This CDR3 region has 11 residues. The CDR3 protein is CASSYGALAFF. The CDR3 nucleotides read TGTGCCAGCAGTTACGGGGCCCTAGCTTTCTTT.

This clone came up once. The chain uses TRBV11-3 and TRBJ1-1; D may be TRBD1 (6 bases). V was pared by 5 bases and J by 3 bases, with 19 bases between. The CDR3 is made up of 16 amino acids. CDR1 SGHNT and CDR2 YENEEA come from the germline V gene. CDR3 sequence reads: CASSPRGGGRYTEAFF. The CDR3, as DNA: TGTGCCAGCAGCCCTAGGGGTGGGGGGCGGTACACTGAAGCTTTCTTT.

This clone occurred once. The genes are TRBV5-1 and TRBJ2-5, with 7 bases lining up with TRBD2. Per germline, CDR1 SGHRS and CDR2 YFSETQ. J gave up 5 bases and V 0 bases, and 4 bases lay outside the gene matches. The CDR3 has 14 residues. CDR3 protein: CASSLGVSGETQYF. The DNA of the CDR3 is TGCGCCAGCAGCTTGGGGGTTAGCGGGGAGACCCAGTACTTC.

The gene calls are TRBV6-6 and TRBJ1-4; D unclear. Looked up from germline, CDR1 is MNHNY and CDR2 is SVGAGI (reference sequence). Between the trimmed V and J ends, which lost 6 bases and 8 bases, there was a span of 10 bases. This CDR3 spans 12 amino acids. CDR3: CASSSGGEKLFF. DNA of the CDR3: TGTGCCAGCAGCTCGGGCGGGGAAAAACTGTTTTTT.

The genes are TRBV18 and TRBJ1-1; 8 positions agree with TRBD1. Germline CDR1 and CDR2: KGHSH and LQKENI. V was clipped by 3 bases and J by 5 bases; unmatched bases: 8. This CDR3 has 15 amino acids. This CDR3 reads CASSPQGAGITEAFF. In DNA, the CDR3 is TGTGCCAGCTCACCCCAGGGGGCCGGGATTACTGAAGCTTTCTTT. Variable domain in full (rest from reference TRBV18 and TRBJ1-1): NAGVMQNPRHLVRRRGQEARLRCSPMKGHSHVYWYRQLPEEGLKFMVYLQKENIIDESGMPKERFSAEFPKEGPSILRIQQVVRGDSAAYFCASSPQGAGITEAFFGQGTRLTVV.

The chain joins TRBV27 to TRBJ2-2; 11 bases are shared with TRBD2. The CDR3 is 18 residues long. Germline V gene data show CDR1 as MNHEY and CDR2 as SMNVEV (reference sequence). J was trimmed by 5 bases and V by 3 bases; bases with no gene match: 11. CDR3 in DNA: TGTGCCAGCAGTTTCGGCGGTAGCGGGGGGGCGGGGACCGGGGAGCTGTTTTTT. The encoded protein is CASSFGGSGGAGTGELFF.

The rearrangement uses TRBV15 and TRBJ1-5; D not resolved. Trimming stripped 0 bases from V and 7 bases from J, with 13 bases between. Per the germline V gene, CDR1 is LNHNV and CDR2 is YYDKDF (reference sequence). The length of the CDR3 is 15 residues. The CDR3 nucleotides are TGTGCCACCAGCAGAGATCTCCATGCGTCCCAGCCCCAGCATTTT. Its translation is CATSRDLHASQPQHF.

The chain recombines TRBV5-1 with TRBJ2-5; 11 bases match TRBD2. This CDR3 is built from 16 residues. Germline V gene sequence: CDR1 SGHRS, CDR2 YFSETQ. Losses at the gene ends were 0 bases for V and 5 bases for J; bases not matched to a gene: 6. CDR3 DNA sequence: TGCGCCAGCAGCTTGGGTCTAGCGGGGGGCAGGGAGACCCAGTACTTC. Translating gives CASSLGLAGGRETQYF.

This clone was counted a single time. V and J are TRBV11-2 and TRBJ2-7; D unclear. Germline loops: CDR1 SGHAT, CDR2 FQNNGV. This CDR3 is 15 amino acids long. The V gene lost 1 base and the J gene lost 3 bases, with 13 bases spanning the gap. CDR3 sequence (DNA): TGTGCCAGCAGCTTAGTTACTTGGGGTGTCTACGAGCAGTACTTC. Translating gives CASSLVTWGVYEQYF.

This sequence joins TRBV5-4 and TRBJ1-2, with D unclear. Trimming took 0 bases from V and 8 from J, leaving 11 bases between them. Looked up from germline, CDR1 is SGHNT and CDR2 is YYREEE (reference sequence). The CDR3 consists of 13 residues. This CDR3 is CASSLARVDGYTF. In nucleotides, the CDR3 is TGTGCCAGCAGCTTGGCCCGGGTCGACGGCTACACCTTC.

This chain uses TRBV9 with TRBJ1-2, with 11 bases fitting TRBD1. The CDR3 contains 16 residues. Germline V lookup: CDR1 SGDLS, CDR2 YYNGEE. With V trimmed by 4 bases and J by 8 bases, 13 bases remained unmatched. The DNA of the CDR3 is TGTGCCAGCAGCACCGGACAGGGGGCGACGATTTTGGGCTACACCTTC. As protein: CASSTGQGATILGYTF.

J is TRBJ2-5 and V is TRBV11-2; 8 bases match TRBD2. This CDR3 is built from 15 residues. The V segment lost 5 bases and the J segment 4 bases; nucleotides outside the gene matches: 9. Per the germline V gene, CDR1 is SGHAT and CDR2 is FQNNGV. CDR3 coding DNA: TGTGCCAGCAGCCGTCGGGGCGCGGGAGGAGAGACCCAGTACTTC. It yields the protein CASSRRGAGGETQYF.

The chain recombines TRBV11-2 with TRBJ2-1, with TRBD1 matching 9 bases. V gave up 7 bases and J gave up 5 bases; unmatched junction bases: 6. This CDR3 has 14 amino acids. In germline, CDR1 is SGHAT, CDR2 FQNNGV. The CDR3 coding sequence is TGTGCCAGCACACAACAGGGGGCCGACAATGAGCAGTTCTTC. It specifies CASTQQGADNEQFF. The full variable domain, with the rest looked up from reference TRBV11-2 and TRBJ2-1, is EAGVAQSPRYKIIEKRQSVAFWCNPISGHATLYWYQQILGQGPKLLIQFQNNGVVDDSQLPKDRFSAERLKGVDSTLKIQPAKLEDSAVYLCASTQQGADNEQFFGPGTRLTVL.